This is a list of T cell receptor beta chains from one sample in a study of shared clonotypes between healthy human individuals. The method was immunoSEQ multiplex PCR; TCRdb's version includes in-frame clones alone and lacks a portion of them. The sample carries 700,000 to 950,000 clones, about 96% recorded once. The sequenced sample was naive CD8+ T cells sorted from blood. Receptor source: a man aged 25-45 years in good health. Each CDR3 is given with its conserved first and last residue. A D gene is named only where the DNA matches it firmly. The listing skips clone size in some rows; elsewhere it reads once, few, many or a size class.

-	-	TRBJ1-2	13	TRBV11-2	CASSLQYGLGYTF	TGTGCCAGCAGCTTACAATACGGGTTGGGTTACACCTTC
-	-	TRBJ2-2	17	TRBV11-2	CASSLNQRQGLTGELFF	TGTGCCAGCAGCTTAAACCAGCGGCAGGGTTTAACCGGGGAGCTGTTTTTT
TRBD2	-	TRBJ2-1	17	TRBV11-2	CASSFLTVTSGMVEQFF	TGTGCCAGCAGCTTTCTAACGGTAACTAGCGGGATGGTTGAGCAGTTCTTC
TRBD2	-	TRBJ2-5	18	TRBV4-2	CASSPKKDPSGKQETQYF	TGTGCCAGCAGTCCCAAGAAGGATCCTAGCGGGAAACAAGAGACCCAGTACTTC
-	-	TRBJ1-5	14	TRBV6-1	CASSERSAKQPQHF	TGTGCCAGCAGTGAAAGGTCAGCGAAGCAGCCCCAGCATTTT
-	-	TRBJ2-3	19	TRBV7-2	CASSLPFDDWQGPTDTQYF	TGTGCCAGCAGCTTACCTTTTGACGATTGGCAGGGACCCACAGATACGCAGTATTTT
TRBD2	-	TRBJ2-3	15	TRBV11-2	CASSLRGRKPDTQYF	TGTGCCAGCAGCTTACGCGGGAGGAAGCCAGATACGCAGTATTTT
TRBD1	-	TRBJ2-1	15	TRBV4-3	CASSRDRGRYNEQFF	TGCGCCAGCAGCCGGGACAGGGGGCGTTACAATGAGCAGTTCTTC
TRBD2	-	TRBJ2-3	16	TRBV7-8	CASSPRAGGGTDTQYF	TGTGCCAGCAGCCCGAGAGCGGGAGGCGGCACAGATACGCAGTATTTT
-	-	TRBJ1-1	17	TRBV28	CASSLLGRDHGNTEAFF	TGTGCCAGCAGTTTACTGGGCAGGGACCATGGGAACACTGAAGCTTTCTTT
-	-	TRBJ2-7	15	TRBV7-9	CASSLISRTMGEQYF	TGTGCCAGCAGCTTAATTAGTAGGACCATGGGCGAGCAGTACTTC
-	-	TRBJ2-1	14	TRBV2	CASCGTVRADEQFF	TGTGCCAGCTGCGGGACAGTCCGTGCGGATGAGCAGTTCTTC
-	-	TRBJ2-3	15	TRBV27	CASSYRRGTTDTQYF	TGTGCCAGCAGTTACCGGCGGGGAACCACAGATACGCAGTATTTT
-	-	TRBJ1-2	11	TRBV6-1	CASGAEDGYTF	TGTGCCAGCGGTGCGGAGGACGGCTACACCTTC
TRBD2	-	TRBJ2-1	14	TRBV28	CASSLIGGRFEQFF	TGTGCCAGCAGTTTAATCGGCGGGAGGTTCGAGCAGTTCTTC
-	-	TRBJ2-1	13	TRBV29-1	CSVLLPNHNEQFF	TGCAGCGTTCTCTTGCCTAATCACAATGAGCAGTTCTTC
-	-	TRBJ2-7	15	TRBV28	CASSSTHDRLYEQYF	TGTGCCAGCAGTTCAACTCATGACAGGTTGTACGAGCAGTACTTC
TRBD1	-	TRBJ2-7	14	TRBV5-1	CASSLGTGPYEQYF	TGCGCCAGCAGCTTGGGGACAGGACCCTACGAGCAGTACTTC
TRBD1	-	TRBJ2-7	17	TRBV7-9	CASSVDRGRRGDYEQYF	TGTGCCAGCAGCGTGGACAGGGGGCGACGAGGGGACTACGAGCAGTACTTC
-	once	TRBJ2-1	17	TRBV29-1	CSVAGIDSPKNYNEQFF	TGCAGCGTCGCCGGGATCGACAGCCCCAAAAATTACAATGAGCAGTTCTTC
-	-	TRBJ2-7	12	TRBV10-3	CAVGQGSYEQYF	TGTGCCGTGGGGCAGGGGTCCTACGAGCAGTACTTC
TRBD1	-	TRBJ2-5	14	TRBV5-4	CASSSQDREETQYF	TGTGCCAGCAGCTCCCAGGACAGGGAAGAGACCCAGTACTTC
TRBD2	-	TRBJ2-4	15	TRBV2	CASAGLAEGVDIQYF	TGTGCCAGCGCAGGACTAGCGGAGGGCGTGGACATTCAGTACTTC
TRBD2	-	TRBJ2-5	16	TRBV7-2	CASSPWTSGRQETQYF	TGTGCCAGCAGCCCTTGGACTAGCGGGCGCCAAGAGACCCAGTACTTC
TRBD2	-	TRBJ2-1	16	TRBV7-8	CASSYLAASSYNEQFF	TGTGCCAGCAGCTACCTAGCGGCGAGCTCCTACAATGAGCAGTTCTTC
-	-	TRBJ1-2	15	TRBV6-5	CASSYLDPSPYGYTF	TGTGCCAGCAGTTACTTGGACCCCTCCCCCTATGGCTACACCTTC
-	-	TRBJ2-2	15	TRBV29-1	CSVEASSQNTGELFF	TGCAGCGTTGAGGCGAGTTCCCAAAACACCGGGGAGCTGTTTTTT
TRBD2	-	TRBJ2-1	15	TRBV11-2	CASSSSGVTYNEQFF	TGTGCCAGCAGCTCTAGCGGGGTCACCTACAATGAGCAGTTCTTC
TRBD2	-	TRBJ2-1	17	TRBV4-1	CASSQSTSGRARYEQFF	TGCGCCAGCAGCCAATCGACTAGCGGGAGGGCCAGGTATGAGCAGTTCTTC
-	once	TRBJ2-7	15	TRBV4-3	CASSQDRQSGYEQYF	TGCGCCAGCAGCCAAGATAGGCAGTCTGGCTACGAGCAGTACTTC
TRBD1	-	TRBJ2-1	15	TRBV29-1	CSTPRDRGFPPGQFF	TGCAGCACTCCCCGAGACAGGGGCTTTCCCCCGGGGCAGTTCTTC
TRBD1	-	TRBJ1-2	14	TRBV6-5	CASSWDRSVSGYTF	TGTGCCAGCAGTTGGGACAGGTCTGTCTCTGGCTACACCTTC
-	-	TRBJ2-7	15	TRBV5-1	CASSSTRAGDYEQYF	TGCGCCAGCAGCTCGACGAGGGCAGGGGACTACGAGCAGTACTTC
TRBD1	-	TRBJ2-3	15	TRBV11-3	CASSNPGTGTDTQYF	TGTGCCAGCAGTAATCCCGGGACAGGGACAGATACGCAGTATTTT
TRBD1	few	TRBJ2-4	17	TRBV10-2	CASSESVMGQGKNIQYF	TGCGCCAGCAGTGAGTCGGTCATGGGACAGGGGAAAAACATTCAGTACTTC
TRBD2	-	TRBJ2-1	16	TRBV29-1	CSVGGTSGTTYNEQFF	TGCAGCGTTGGGGGGACTAGCGGGACTACCTACAATGAGCAGTTCTTC
-	-	TRBJ2-1	16	TRBV29-1	CSAPLRHRPGMYEQFF	TGCAGCGCCCCACTACGACACCGACCGGGAATGTATGAGCAGTTCTTC
TRBD1	-	TRBJ2-4	17	TRBV29-1	CSVISRDRDYVKNIQYF	TGCAGCGTCATCTCCCGGGACAGGGATTATGTCAAAAACATTCAGTACTTC
TRBD1	once	TRBJ2-1	16	TRBV19	CASSFRDRGMHNEQFF	TGTGCCAGTAGTTTCCGGGACAGGGGTATGCACAATGAGCAGTTCTTC
-	once	TRBJ1-1	14	TRBV9	CASSVAQLNTEAFF	TGTGCCAGCAGCGTAGCGCAGCTGAACACTGAAGCTTTCTTT
-	-	TRBJ2-2	15	TRBV11-3	CASSHPGGLTGELFF	TGTGCCAGCAGCCACCCTGGGGGGCTCACCGGGGAGCTGTTTTTT
-	-	TRBJ2-7	15	TRBV9	CASSVVPGQAYEQYF	TGTGCCAGCAGCGTAGTTCCGGGGCAAGCCTACGAGCAGTACTTC
-	-	TRBJ2-5	14	TRBV7-9	CASSLAGGQETQYF	TGTGCCAGCAGCTTGGCTGGAGGCCAAGAGACCCAGTACTTC
-	-	TRBJ2-1	15	TRBV6-1	CASSEATGSYNEQFF	TGTGCCAGCAGTGAGGCGACAGGCTCCTACAATGAGCAGTTCTTC
-	-	TRBJ1-2	13	TRBV29-1	CSVEDLTVYGYTF	TGCAGCGTTGAAGATCTAACGGTTTATGGCTACACCTTC
TRBD1	-	TRBJ2-3	14	TRBV29-1	CSVDWDRDTDTQYF	TGCAGCGTTGATTGGGACAGGGACACAGATACGCAGTATTTT
-	-	TRBJ1-2	15	TRBV4-3	CASSLVSRGNDGYTF	TGCGCCAGCAGCCTCGTCTCAAGGGGAAATGATGGCTACACCTTC
TRBD1	-	TRBJ1-5	15	TRBV27	CASSLSRTGIKPQHF	TGTGCCAGCAGTTTATCCCGGACAGGGATAAAGCCCCAGCATTTT
-	-	TRBJ2-4	13	TRBV9	CASSVGRENIQYF	TGTGCCAGCAGCGTAGGTAGGGAAAACATTCAGTACTTC
-	-	TRBJ1-3	17	TRBV28	CASSTFLRGFSGNTIYF	TGTGCCAGCAGTACATTTCTCCGGGGGTTTTCTGGAAACACCATATATTTT
-	-	TRBJ2-2	11	TRBV5-1	CASRTTGELFF	TGCGCCAGCAGAACCACCGGGGAGCTGTTTTTT
-	-	TRBJ2-1	12	TRBV11-2	CASSSLGRGEFF	TGTGCCAGCAGCTCTCTTGGAAGGGGCGAGTTCTTC
TRBD1	-	TRBJ2-2	15	TRBV6-5	CASSYSDWGAGGLFF	TGTGCCAGCAGTTACTCAGACTGGGGAGCAGGGGGCCTGTTTTTT
-	-	TRBJ1-1	14	TRBV27	CASSRSGGYTEAFF	TGTGCCAGCAGCCGATCGGGGGGCTACACTGAAGCTTTCTTT